This TCR beta chain was identified during a study of identifying expanded T cells in peripheral blood. During the collection period, no donor immune events like infections were recorded. V was pared by 5 bases and J by 2 bases, with 12 bases between. Germline CDR1 SEHNR, CDR2 FQNEAQ (reference sequence). The CDR3 spans 14 residues. Sequencing used immunoSEQ multiplex PCR; TCRdb keeps in-frame clones, though not all of them. This sample carries under 100,000 clones, approximately 90% of them seen once, and the ten largest clones take less than 9.5%. Source material: blood. The chain combines TRBV7-9 with TRBJ1-2; D may be TRBD1 (5 bases). The source is a person aged 18 to 70 in good health. CDR3 in amino acids: CASSGGVRNYGYTF. The CDR3 DNA follows: TGTGCCAGCAGCGGGGGTGTGAGAAACTATGGCTACACCTTC.